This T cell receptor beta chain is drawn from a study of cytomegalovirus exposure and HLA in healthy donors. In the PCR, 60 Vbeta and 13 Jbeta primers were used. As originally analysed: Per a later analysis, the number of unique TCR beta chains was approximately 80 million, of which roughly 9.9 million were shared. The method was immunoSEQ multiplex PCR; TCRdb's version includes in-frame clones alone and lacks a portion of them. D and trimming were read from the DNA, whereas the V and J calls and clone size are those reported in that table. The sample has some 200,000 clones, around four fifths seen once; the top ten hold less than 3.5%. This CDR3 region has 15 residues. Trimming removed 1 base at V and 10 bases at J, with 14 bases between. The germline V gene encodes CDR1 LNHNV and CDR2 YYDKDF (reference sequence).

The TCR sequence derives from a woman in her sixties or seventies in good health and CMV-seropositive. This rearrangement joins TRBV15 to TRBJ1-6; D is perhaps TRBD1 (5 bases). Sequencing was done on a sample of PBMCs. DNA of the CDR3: TGTGCCACCAGCAGAGGCATAGGGGCCGGGTCACCCCTCCACTTT. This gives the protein CATSRGIGAGSPLHF.